This record looks at one T cell receptor (beta chain) sequence and its context. At least ten counts were recorded for this clonotype. Its binding antigen is unknown. Base quality data are lacking; no much larger clone is found one base away. This specimen's time point label, per the study, means: sample taken at primary tumor resection. TCR sequencing used whole RNA extracted from tumor and nontumor lung tissue, or from cryopreserved PBMC samples, without cell sorting. Donors were 70 or so patients with early-stage, untreated non-small cell lung cancer from the lung TRACERx cohort. Only patients for whom sufficient RNA was available from at least two tumor regions were selected for TCR sequencing. V is reduced by 4 bases and J by 2 bases, leaving a spacing of 8 bases between them. Spanning cysteine to phenylalanine, the CDR3 consists of 13 amino acids. Only CDR3 DNA remains: 39 bases, in frame from the first base. For CDR1 and CDR2, the germline V gene lists MNHEY and SVGAGI.

The data were taken from a study of spatial heterogeneity in lung cancer (dated by TCRdb to about 2019). With regard to the full study: Beta-chain transcripts were consistently detected in greater numbers than alpha-chain transcripts, which likely reflected higher beta-chain transcript abundance. In non-small cell lung cancer, the study made a quantitative comparison of TCR alpha and beta repertoires among multiple tumor regions, matched nontumor lung and blood. At surgery, both alpha and beta chains were TCR-sequenced in 200 to 250 tumor regions, approximately 64 matched nontumor lung samples and just over 55 PBMC samples. In the raw uncorrected reads, each unique combination of TCR and UMI appeared more than ten times on average. Nonsynonymous mutation counts, determined by whole-exome sequencing of tumor tissue, were related to features of the TCR repertoire.

Library construction relied on 5' RACE. TCRdb lists the instrument as NextSeq 500. The TCR library protocol attached a unique molecular identifier to each TCR cDNA molecule to allow correction of PCR and sequencing errors. Per the source publication's procedure: TCR identification, UMI-based error correction and CDR3 extraction were all carried out with Decombinator tools. Expanded TCRs were defined as those above a frequency of 2 per 1,000, corresponding to the top 1% of the tumor frequency distribution. Each repertoire was subsampled 100 times to 5,000 TCRs, after which Renyi diversity was computed with the R vegan package. CDR3 similarity networks were constructed using string-kernel similarity of amino acid triplets, with links drawn between CDR3s whose pairwise similarity was above 0.82. The public reads were quality trimmed at Q25 with fastp and then assembled into clones with MiXCR by TCRdb, keeping productive beta chains. For every CDR3 protein sequence, its rows merge into one entry that carries the most common genes and DNA. The V and J calls reflect TCRdb's pipeline rather than the authors' work. The sample has 45,000 or so distinct CDR3 sequences on record, roughly 12% of them singletons. Around 39% of the sample is in the top ten clones.

What the study reported, not specific to this receptor: Ubiquitous expanded tumor TCRs were found in blood more often at tumor resection than at routine follow-up. Confirming at a functional level the hypothesis that regional TCRs recognize regional mutations was considered to require additional single-cell paired TCR alpha and beta sequencing.

The sample consisted of PBMCs, taken at surgery. Rearrangement joined TRBV6-5 to TRBJ2-5, with the D call tentatively TRBD1 or TRBD2, each fitting 5 bases. The clonotype was recovered from a female donor with early-stage non-small cell lung cancer. The DNA sequence follows: TGTGCCAGCAGTTGGGGGAATCAAGAGACCCAGTACTTC. Translated, it reads CASSWGNQETQYF.